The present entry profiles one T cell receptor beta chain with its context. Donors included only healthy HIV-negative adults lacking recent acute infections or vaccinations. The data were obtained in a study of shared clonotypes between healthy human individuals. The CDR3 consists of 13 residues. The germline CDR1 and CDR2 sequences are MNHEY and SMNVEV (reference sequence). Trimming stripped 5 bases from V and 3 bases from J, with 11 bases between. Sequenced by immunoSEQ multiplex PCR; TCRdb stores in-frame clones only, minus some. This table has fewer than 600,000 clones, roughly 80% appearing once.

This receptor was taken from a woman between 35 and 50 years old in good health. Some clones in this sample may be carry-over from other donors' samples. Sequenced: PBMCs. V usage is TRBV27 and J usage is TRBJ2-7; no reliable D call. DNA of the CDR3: TGTGCCAGCAGTCCGGGTCTGCACTACGAGCAGTACTTC. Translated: CASSPGLHYEQYF.